The sequence of this T cell receptor beta chain was determined in a study of Ad26.COV2.S vaccination and SARS-CoV-2 variants (dated by TCRdb to the early 2020s). Regarding the study in general: Sequencing of the TCRbeta repertoire served to evaluate the specificity and breadth of SARS-CoV-2-reactive T cell receptors following Ad26.COV2.S vaccination. A total of about 30 samples were included in the TCR-sequenced set, comprising approximately 20 Ad26.COV2.S vaccine recipients, 5 placebo recipients and 8 SARS-CoV-2 convalescent individuals.

Sequences SGHVS (CDR1) and FNYEAQ (CDR2) are obtained from the germline V gene. V is cut back by 1 base and J by 4 bases, with 4 bases in the junction unmatched. The cysteine opens and the phenylalanine closes a CDR3 of 15 amino acids. Only the CDR3 DNA is retained, 45 bases long and in frame from the first base. For this clone: What this receptor recognizes is not known. No clone much larger than this one lies a single base away; base qualities are absent.

The immunoSEQ Assay was used to sequence TCRbeta CDR3 regions. After extraction, genomic DNA underwent amplification by bias-controlled multiplex PCR, followed by high-throughput sequencing. The authors' analysis ran thus. To quantify the absolute abundance of every unique TCRbeta CDR3 region, sequences were collapsed and filtered. Usable DNA was measured by amplifying reference genes present in all nucleated cells, and TCRbeta template counts were normalized to that usable DNA to estimate T cell fraction. Repertoire TCRs were annotated as SARS-CoV-2-specific by exact matching of V gene, CDR3 amino acid sequence and J gene to a known reactive TCR set. The reference SARS-CoV-2 TCR set was obtained from MIRA and was filtered for enrichment in COVID-19-positive ImmuneCODE repertoires, whereby public or cross-reactive TCRs were removed. Drawing on the MIRA antigens, annotated TCRs were analysed further at the level of specific ORF or position within ORF. Breadth was defined as the number of annotated unique rearrangements divided by the total number of unique productive rearrangements, and depth was defined as the summed frequency of the annotated unique rearrangements. TCR breadth was compared between groups using two-sided Wilcoxon rank-sum tests. This immuneACCESS table, as held by TCRdb, lists in-frame sequences with V and J called but not all clones. Of the missing ones, under half trace to an unresolved V gene in checked studies; the others have no known cause. The V and J calls and clone size are taken from that table; D and trimming were inferred from the DNA. Present in this sample are 40,000 to 55,000 clones, approximately 80% of which were seen just once. The ten largest clones add up to around 43% of the sample.

The meaning of the sample's time point label: individuals recovered from natural SARS-CoV-2 infection. Study-wide findings and limitations: Spike-specific TCR breadth was higher in Ad26.COV2.S recipients than in placebo recipients (P = 0.0014). After vaccination, spike-specific CD8+ and CD4+ T cell responses were reported to show substantial breadth. Comparable non-spike TCR breadth was observed between vaccine and placebo recipients, consistent with only spike being contained in the vaccine. The authors noted that total T cell responses may have been underestimated by the TCR breadth and depth analyses.

The clonotype comes from a human donor who had recovered from COVID-19. This sample comprised peripheral blood, obtained after recovery from COVID-19. Recombination connected TRBV7-6 to TRBJ2-1, with 7 junctional bases fitting TRBD1. The nucleotide sequence reads as follows: TGTGCCAGCAGCTTAGTGACAGGGACGTACAATGAGCAGTTCTTC. This encodes CASSLVTGTYNEQFF.